The clone carrying this T cell receptor beta chain was detected only a few times. One junction end disagrees with the germline gene, perhaps due to a read error. Germline CDR1 and CDR2: PRHDT and FYEKMQ (reference sequence). The CDR3 covers 11 residues. The authors ran a second PCR of roughly 6 to 12 cycles using a sample-barcoded 5' primer and a J-beta primer mix. TCRdb fed the 5' RACE reads into MiXCR, producing one record per CDR3 protein. In the table there are over 1,500,000 distinct CDR3 sequences, about two fifths of which are singletons. This sample stems from a study of blood T cells in healthy people across ages.

Sequenced: blood. The J gene is TRBJ1-1, the V gene TRBV13; D ambiguous. This receptor was identified in a human donor in good health. The CDR3 region is CASSLDYQAFF. The DNA of the CDR3 is TGCGCCAGCAGCTTAGACTACCAAGCTTTCTTT.